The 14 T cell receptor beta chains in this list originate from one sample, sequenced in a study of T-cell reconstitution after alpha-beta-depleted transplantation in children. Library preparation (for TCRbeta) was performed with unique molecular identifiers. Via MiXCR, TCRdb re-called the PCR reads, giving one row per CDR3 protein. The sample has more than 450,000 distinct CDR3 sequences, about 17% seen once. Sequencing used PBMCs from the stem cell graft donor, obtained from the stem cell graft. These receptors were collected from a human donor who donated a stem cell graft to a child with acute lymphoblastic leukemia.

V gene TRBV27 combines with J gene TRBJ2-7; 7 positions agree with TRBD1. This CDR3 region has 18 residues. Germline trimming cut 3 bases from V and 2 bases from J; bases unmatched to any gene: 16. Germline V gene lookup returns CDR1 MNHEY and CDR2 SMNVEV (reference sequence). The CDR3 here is CASSFSVLDRIIPYEQYF. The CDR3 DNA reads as TGTGCCAGCAGTTTTTCGGTCCTGGACAGGATAATTCCCTACGAGCAGTACTTC.

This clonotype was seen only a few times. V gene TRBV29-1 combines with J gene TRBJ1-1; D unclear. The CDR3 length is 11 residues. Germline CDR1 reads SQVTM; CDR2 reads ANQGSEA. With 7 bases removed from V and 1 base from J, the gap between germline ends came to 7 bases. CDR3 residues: CSGQTNTEAFF. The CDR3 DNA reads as TGCAGCGGACAAACGAACACTGAAGCTTTCTTT.

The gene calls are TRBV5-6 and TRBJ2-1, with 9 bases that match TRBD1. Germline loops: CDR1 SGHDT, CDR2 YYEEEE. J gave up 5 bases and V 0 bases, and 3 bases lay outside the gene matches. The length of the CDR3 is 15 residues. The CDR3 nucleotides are TGTGCCAGCAGCTTGGTCAGGACAGGGGACAATGAGCAGTTCTTC. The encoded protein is CASSLVRTGDNEQFF.

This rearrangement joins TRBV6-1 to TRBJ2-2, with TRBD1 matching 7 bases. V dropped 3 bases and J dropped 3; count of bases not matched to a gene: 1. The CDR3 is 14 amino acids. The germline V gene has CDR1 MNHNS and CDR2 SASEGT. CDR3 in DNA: TGTGCCAGCAGTGACAGGGGGTACACCGGGGAGCTGTTTTTT. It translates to CASSDRGYTGELFF.

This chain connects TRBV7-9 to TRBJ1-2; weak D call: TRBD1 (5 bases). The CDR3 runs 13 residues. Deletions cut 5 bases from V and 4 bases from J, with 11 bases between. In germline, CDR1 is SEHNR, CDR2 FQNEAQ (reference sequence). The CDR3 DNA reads TGTGCCAGCAGCCCGGGGCAGTTCTATGGCTACACCTTC. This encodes CASSPGQFYGYTF.

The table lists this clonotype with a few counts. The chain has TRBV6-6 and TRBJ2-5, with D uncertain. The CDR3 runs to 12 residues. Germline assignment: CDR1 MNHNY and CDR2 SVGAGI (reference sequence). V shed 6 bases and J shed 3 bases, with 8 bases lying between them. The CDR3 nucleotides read TGTGCCAGCAGCCCGCACAAAGAGACCCAGTACTTC. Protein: CASSPHKETQYF.

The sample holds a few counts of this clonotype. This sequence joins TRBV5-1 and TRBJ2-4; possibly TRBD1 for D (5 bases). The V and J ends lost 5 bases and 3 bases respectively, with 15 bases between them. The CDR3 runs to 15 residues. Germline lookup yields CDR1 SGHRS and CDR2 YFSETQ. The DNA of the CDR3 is TGCGCCAGCAGATTCCAGGGATTCGGCAAAAACATTCAGTACTTC. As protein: CASRFQGFGKNIQYF.

CDR3 nucleotides: TGTGCCAGCAGCTTATCCATAGGGAGGCATGGCTACACCTTC. Translation: CASSLSIGRHGYTF. This chain uses TRBV7-6 with TRBJ1-2; D remains unclear. Per the germline V gene, CDR1 is SGHVS and CDR2 is FNYEAQ. V was clipped by 2 bases and J by 6 bases, with 13 bases between them. This CDR3 spans 14 amino acids.

In nucleotides, the CDR3 is TGTGCCAGCAGCTCGGGACTAGCGGTCTCCTACAATGAGCAGTTCTTC. Amino acids: CASSSGLAVSYNEQFF. The chain uses TRBV7-9 and TRBJ2-1; 11 bases align to TRBD2. The CDR3 consists of 16 residues. Germline V gene lookup returns CDR1 SEHNR and CDR2 FQNEAQ (reference sequence). J was trimmed by 0 bases and V by 4 bases; bases with no gene match: 2.

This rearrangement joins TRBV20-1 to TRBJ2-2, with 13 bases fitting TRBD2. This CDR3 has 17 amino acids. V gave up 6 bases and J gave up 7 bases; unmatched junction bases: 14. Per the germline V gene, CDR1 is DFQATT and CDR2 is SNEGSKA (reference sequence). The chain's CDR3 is CSATPGLAGRMNGELFF. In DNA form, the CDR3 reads TGCAGTGCAACCCCGGGACTAGCGGGACGAATGAACGGGGAGCTGTTTTTT.

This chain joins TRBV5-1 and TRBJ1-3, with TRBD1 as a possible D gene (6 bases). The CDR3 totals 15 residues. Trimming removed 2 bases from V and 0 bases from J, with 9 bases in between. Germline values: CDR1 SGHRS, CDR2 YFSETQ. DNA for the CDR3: TGCGCCAGCAGCTTAGGACAGAGCTCTGGAAACACCATATATTTT. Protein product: CASSLGQSSGNTIYF. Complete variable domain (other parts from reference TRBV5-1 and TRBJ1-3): KAGVTQTPRYLIKTRGQQVTLSCSPISGHRSVSWYQQTPGQGLQFLFEYFSETQRNKGNFPGRFSGRQFSNSRSEMNVSTLELGDSALYLCASSLGQSSGNTIYFGEGSWLTVV.

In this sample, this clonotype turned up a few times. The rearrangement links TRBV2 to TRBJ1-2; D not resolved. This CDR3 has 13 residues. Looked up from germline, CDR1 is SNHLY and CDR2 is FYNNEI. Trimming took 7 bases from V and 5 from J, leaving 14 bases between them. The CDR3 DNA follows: TGTGCCAGCATCGCCGGGATCTTTTATGGCTACACCTTC. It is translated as CASIAGIFYGYTF.

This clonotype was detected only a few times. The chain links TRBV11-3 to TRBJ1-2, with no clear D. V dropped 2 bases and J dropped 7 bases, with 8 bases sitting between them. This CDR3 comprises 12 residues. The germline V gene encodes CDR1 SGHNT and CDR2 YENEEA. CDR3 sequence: CASSLLVPGYTF. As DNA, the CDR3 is TGTGCCAGCAGCTTATTGGTCCCTGGCTACACCTTC. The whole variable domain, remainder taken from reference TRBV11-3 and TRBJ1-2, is EAGVVQSPRYKIIEKKQPVAFWCNPISGHNTLYWYLQNLGQGPELLIRYENEEAVDDSQLPKDRFSAERLKGVDSTLKIQPAELGDSAVYLCASSLLVPGYTFGSGTRLTVV.

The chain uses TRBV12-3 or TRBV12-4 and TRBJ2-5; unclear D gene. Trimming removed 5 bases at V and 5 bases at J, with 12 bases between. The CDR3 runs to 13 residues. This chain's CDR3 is CASSPDLRETQYF. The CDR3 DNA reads TGTGCCAGCAGTCCGGATCTGAGGGAGACCCAGTACTTC.